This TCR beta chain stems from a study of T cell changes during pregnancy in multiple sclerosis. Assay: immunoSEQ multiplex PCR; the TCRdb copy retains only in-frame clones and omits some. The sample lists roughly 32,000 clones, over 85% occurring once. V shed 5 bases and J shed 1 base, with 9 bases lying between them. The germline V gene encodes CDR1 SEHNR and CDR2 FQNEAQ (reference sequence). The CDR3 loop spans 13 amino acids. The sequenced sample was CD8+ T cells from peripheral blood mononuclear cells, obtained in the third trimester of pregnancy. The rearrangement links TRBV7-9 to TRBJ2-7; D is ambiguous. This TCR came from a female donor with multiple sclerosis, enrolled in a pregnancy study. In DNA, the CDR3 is TGTGCCAGCAGCGGTGGCGGATCCTACGAGCAGTACTTC. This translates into CASSGGGSYEQYF.